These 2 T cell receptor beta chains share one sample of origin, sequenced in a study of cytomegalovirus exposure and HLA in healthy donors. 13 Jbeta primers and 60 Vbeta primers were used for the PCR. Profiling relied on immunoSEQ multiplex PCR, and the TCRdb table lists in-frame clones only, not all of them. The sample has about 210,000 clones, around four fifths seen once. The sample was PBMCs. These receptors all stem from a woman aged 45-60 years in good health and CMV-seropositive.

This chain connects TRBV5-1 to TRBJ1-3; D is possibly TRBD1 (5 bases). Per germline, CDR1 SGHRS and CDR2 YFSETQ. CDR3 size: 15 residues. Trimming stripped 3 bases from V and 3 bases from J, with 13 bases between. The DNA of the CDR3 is TGCGCCAGCAGCTCTTATCAGGGAGGTGGAAACACCATATATTTT. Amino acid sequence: CASSSYQGGGNTIYF.

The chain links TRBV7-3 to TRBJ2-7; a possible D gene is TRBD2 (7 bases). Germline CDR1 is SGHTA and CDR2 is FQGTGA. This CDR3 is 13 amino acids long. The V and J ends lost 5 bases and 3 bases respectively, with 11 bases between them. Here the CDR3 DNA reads TGTGCCAGCAGCGAGGGGGGGGACTACGAGCAGTACTTC. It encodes CASSEGGDYEQYF. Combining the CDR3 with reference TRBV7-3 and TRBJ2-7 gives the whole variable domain GAGVSQTPSNKVTEKGKYVELRCDPISGHTALYWYRQSLGQGPEFLIYFQGTGAADDSGLPNDRFFAVRPEGSVSTLKIQRTERGDSAVYLCASSEGGDYEQYFGPGTRLTVT.